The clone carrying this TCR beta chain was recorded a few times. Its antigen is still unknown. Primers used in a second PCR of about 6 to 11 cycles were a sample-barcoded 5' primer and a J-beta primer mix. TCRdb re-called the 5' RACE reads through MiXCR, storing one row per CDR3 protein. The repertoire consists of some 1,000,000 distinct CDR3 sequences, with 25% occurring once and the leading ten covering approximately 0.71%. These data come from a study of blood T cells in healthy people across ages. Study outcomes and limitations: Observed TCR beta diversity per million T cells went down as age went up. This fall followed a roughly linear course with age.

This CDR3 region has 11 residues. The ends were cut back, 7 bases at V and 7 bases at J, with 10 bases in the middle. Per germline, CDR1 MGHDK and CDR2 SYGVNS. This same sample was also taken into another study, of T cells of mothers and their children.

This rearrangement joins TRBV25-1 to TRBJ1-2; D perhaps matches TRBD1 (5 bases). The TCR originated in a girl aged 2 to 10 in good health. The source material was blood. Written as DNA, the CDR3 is TGTGCCAGCACGGGGACGGGTGGCTACACCTTC. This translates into CASTGTGGYTF.